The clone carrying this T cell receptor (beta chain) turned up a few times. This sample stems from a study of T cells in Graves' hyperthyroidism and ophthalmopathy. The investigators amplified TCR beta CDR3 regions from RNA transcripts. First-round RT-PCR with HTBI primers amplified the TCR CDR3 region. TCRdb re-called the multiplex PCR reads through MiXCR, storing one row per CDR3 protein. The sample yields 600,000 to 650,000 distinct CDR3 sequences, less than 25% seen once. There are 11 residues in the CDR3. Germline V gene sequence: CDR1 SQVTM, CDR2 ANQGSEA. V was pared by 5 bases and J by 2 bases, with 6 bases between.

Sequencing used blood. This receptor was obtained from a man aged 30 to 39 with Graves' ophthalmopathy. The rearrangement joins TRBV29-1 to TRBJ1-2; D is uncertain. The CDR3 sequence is CSVLGNYGYTF. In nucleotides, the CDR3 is TGCAGCGTTTTGGGCAACTATGGCTACACCTTC.